A single sample is the source of the 30 T cell receptor beta chains below, sequenced in a study of blood T cell repertoires in COVID-19. Measured with immunoSEQ multiplex PCR; TCRdb has only the in-frame clones, and not every one. This sample has about 110,000 clones, with 71% found just once. Material: peripheral blood. All receptors come from a human donor with acute or convalescent COVID-19. The donor label of this sample is uncertain.

About this clone itself: The junction departs from the called germline gene at one end, perhaps through a read error. The genes are TRBV4-2 and TRBJ2-3; tentative D call: TRBD2 (6 bases). The CDR3 is 14 amino acids. Germline assignment: CDR1 LGHNA and CDR2 YNFKEQ. CDR3 amino acids: CASSKERVTDTQYF. DNA of the CDR3: TGTGCCAGCAGCAAAGAGCGGGTGACAGATACGCAGTATTTT.

The rearrangement uses TRBV30 and TRBJ1-4; 7 bases are a match to TRBD1. V lost 8 bases, J lost 5 bases, and 5 bases stayed unmatched. This CDR3 is built from 12 residues. Germline CDR1 and CDR2: GTSNPN and SVGIG (reference sequence). CDR3 protein: CAGGTVNEKLFF. The DNA for the CDR3 is TGTGCCGGGGGGACAGTAAATGAAAAACTGTTTTTT. The full variable domain, its missing parts supplied by reference TRBV30 and TRBJ1-4, is SQTIHQWPATLVQPVGSPLSLECTVEGTSNPNLYWYRQAAGRGLQLLFYSVGIGQISSEVPQNLSASRPQDRQFILSSKKLLLSDSGFYLCAGGTVNEKLFFGSGTQLSVL.

The chain recombines TRBV4-2 with TRBJ1-6; D is unresolved. V was cut by 0 bases and J by 7 bases, with 13 bases left in between. The germline gives CDR1 LGHNA, CDR2 YNFKEQ. The CDR3 has 16 residues. CDR3 region: CASSQDQPGQNSPLHF. CDR3 sequence (DNA): TGTGCCAGCAGCCAAGATCAGCCAGGCCAGAATTCACCCCTCCACTTT.

The chain links TRBV7-9 to TRBJ2-5; the match to TRBD1 covers 7 bases. The CDR3 has 15 residues. Germline CDR1 is SEHNR and CDR2 is FQNEAQ (reference sequence). Trimming removed 5 bases from V and 3 bases from J; junction bases left unmatched: 9. The CDR3 DNA follows: TGTGCCAGCAGCCCGAAGACAGGGTACGAAGAGACCCAGTACTTC. This sequence encodes CASSPKTGYEETQYF.

V and J are TRBV6-1 and TRBJ2-3; 10 bases align to TRBD2. Germline loops: CDR1 MNHNS, CDR2 SASEGT. V was pared by 0 bases and J by 2 bases, with 8 bases of the junction left unmatched. The CDR3 consists of 18 residues. Here the CDR3 reads CASSEALTAGGYTDTQYF. The CDR3 region has the DNA TGTGCCAGCAGTGAAGCCCTAACAGCGGGGGGGTACACAGATACGCAGTATTTT.

In this sample, this clone turned up a few times. V usage is TRBV11-2 and J usage is TRBJ1-2, with TRBD1 matching 8 bases. The V gene's germline CDR1 is SGHAT and CDR2 FQNNGV. The trim removed 5 bases at V and 5 bases at J, leaving 4 bases unmatched. The CDR3 runs 13 residues. This CDR3 reads CASSPRTGYGYTF. CDR3 DNA: TGTGCCAGCAGCCCGAGGACAGGGTATGGCTACACCTTC.

CDR3 nucleotides: TGCGCCAGCAGCCAAGGTCAGGGGAGGAACACTGAAGCTTTCTTT. It yields the protein CASSQGQGRNTEAFF. This sequence joins TRBV4-1 and TRBJ1-1; a weak D match, TRBD1 (6 bases). CDR3 length: 15 amino acids. The germline V gene has CDR1 MGHRA and CDR2 YSYEKL. V was pared by 1 base and J by 1 base, with 10 bases between.

This chain uses TRBV2 with TRBJ2-7, with a tentative D call TRBD1 (6 bases). Trimming shortened V by 6 bases and J by 7 bases, and 10 bases separated the two germline ends. The CDR3 loop spans 11 amino acids. Germline CDR1 SNHLY, CDR2 FYNNEI. CDR3 amino acids: CASRTGQEQYF. As DNA, the CDR3 is TGTGCCAGCAGGACCGGACAGGAGCAGTACTTC.

In its sample, this clone was seen many times. This chain connects TRBV11-2 to TRBJ2-5; D remains unclear. Germline CDR1 SGHAT, CDR2 FQNNGV. V was shortened by 2 bases and J by 1 base, with 5 bases between the two germline ends. CDR3 size: 13 residues. The CDR3 region is CASSLYSQETQYF. The CDR3 region has the DNA TGTGCCAGCAGCTTATACAGCCAAGAGACCCAGTACTTC. The full variable domain, in which reference TRBV11-2 and TRBJ2-5 provide the parts outside the CDR3, is EAGVAQSPRYKIIEKRQSVAFWCNPISGHATLYWYQQILGQGPKLLIQFQNNGVVDDSQLPKDRFSAERLKGVDSTLKIQPAKLEDSAVYLCASSLYSQETQYFGPGTRLLVL.

The genes are TRBV27 and TRBJ1-2; tentative D call: TRBD1 (5 bases). This CDR3 contains 15 residues. V gave up 0 bases and J gave up 4 bases, with 12 bases separating them. Germline V gene data show CDR1 as MNHEY and CDR2 as SMNVEV (reference sequence). This chain's CDR3 is CASSLSGPSGYGYTF. The CDR3 DNA sequence: TGTGCCAGCAGTTTATCGGGGCCCTCCGGCTATGGCTACACCTTC.

This chain connects TRBV10-2 to TRBJ2-7, with D unresolved. Deletions cut 3 bases from V and 6 bases from J, with 6 bases between. This CDR3 has 11 residues. Germline lookup yields CDR1 WSHSY and CDR2 SAAADI. The CDR3 loop reads CASSESSEQYF. In DNA, the CDR3 is TGCGCCAGCAGTGAATCGTCCGAGCAGTACTTC.

This rearrangement joins TRBV28 to TRBJ1-4; D is possibly TRBD1 (6 bases). Germline CDR1 is MDHEN and CDR2 is SYDVKM. The CDR3 is made up of 16 amino acids. V lost 4 bases, J lost 3 bases, and 15 bases lay in between. The CDR3 nucleotides read TGTGCCAGCAGTTCTCGACAGGTGGGATCTAATGAAAAACTGTTTTTT. Its translation: CASSSRQVGSNEKLFF.

The J gene is TRBJ2-5, the V gene TRBV5-4, with TRBD1 identical over 8 bases. Germline trimming cut 4 bases from V and 3 bases from J; bases unmatched to any gene: 8. Per germline, CDR1 SGHNT and CDR2 YYREEE (reference sequence). The CDR3 covers 15 residues. CDR3 DNA sequence: TGTGCCAGCAGCCAAACAGGGGGAGGTGAAGAGACCCAGTACTTC. Protein sequence: CASSQTGGGEETQYF.

The CDR3 protein is CASSPLQGVTEAFF. In DNA form, the CDR3 reads TGTGCCAGCAGTCCCTTACAGGGGGTAACTGAAGCTTTCTTT. This sequence joins TRBV6-5 and TRBJ1-1, with TRBD1 identical over 8 bases. The CDR3 is 14 amino acids. V shed 5 bases and J 5 bases; nucleotides not matched to a gene: 7. Germline CDR1 MNHEY, CDR2 SVGAGI.

The table lists this clone with a few counts. This chain uses TRBV4-1 with TRBJ2-2; 10 bases line up with TRBD1. Trimming at V came to 2 bases and at J to 4 bases, leaving 10 bases not matched to a gene. This CDR3 is 18 amino acids long. Germline assignment: CDR1 MGHRA and CDR2 YSYEKL. This chain's CDR3 is CASSQHTGQGSFTGELFF. As DNA, the CDR3 is TGCGCCAGCAGCCAACACACGGGACAGGGGTCCTTCACCGGGGAGCTGTTTTTT.

This rearrangement joins TRBV5-4 to TRBJ2-1, with a weak D call TRBD2 (6 bases). The CDR3 runs 15 residues. V lost 4 bases, J lost 5 bases, and 16 bases lay in between. CDR1 SGHNT and CDR2 YYREEE come from the germline V gene (reference sequence). CDR3 loop: CASSGGGEPHNEQFF. CDR3 coding DNA: TGTGCCAGCAGCGGAGGCGGGGAACCCCACAATGAGCAGTTCTTC.

This clone was observed once. The chain recombines TRBV28 with TRBJ2-3; 7 bases are a match to TRBD1. The CDR3 runs to 13 residues. Germline V gives CDR1 MDHEN, CDR2 SYDVKM. The V gene end was trimmed by 5 bases and the J gene end by 4 bases; junction bases not matched to a gene: 3. The DNA of the CDR3 is TGTGCCAGCAGTGACAGGGTCCCAGATACGCAGTATTTT. This gives the protein CASSDRVPDTQYF.

The chain has TRBV18 and TRBJ1-1; D call uncertain. Between the trimmed V and J ends, which lost 3 bases and 1 base, there was a span of 15 bases. From germline, CDR1 is KGHSH and CDR2 LQKENI. The CDR3 is 16 amino acids. The CDR3 nucleotides are TGTGCCAGCTCACCCCTCGGCGGGCGCGGGAACACTGAAGCTTTCTTT. Its translation is CASSPLGGRGNTEAFF.

The V and J genes are TRBV3-1 (or the pseudogene TRBV3-2) and TRBJ1-4; unclear D gene. Germline lookup yields CDR1 LGHDT and CDR2 YNNKEL (reference sequence). Trimming shortened V by 6 bases and J by 8 bases, and 13 bases separated the two germline ends. The CDR3 is 13 residues long. Here the CDR3 reads CASSTRGGEKLFF. The CDR3 DNA reads as TGTGCCAGCAGTACGCGAGGAGGAGAAAAACTGTTTTTT.

This clone is a singleton in its sample. J is TRBJ2-7 and V is TRBV27; no definite D call. The CDR3 covers 14 residues. The V end lost 0 bases, the J end lost 0 bases, and 6 bases lay between the germline ends. CDR1 is MNHEY, CDR2 SMNVEV, per germline (reference sequence). For the CDR3, the DNA is TGTGCCAGCAGTTTATCTGGGCCCTCCTACGAGCAGTACTTC. Amino acids: CASSLSGPSYEQYF.

The rearrangement uses TRBV18 and TRBJ2-7; 9 nucleotides agree with TRBD1. CDR1 is KGHSH and CDR2 is LQKENI in the germline V gene. V trimming: 4 bases; J trimming: 4 bases; junction bases outside the gene matches: 8. The CDR3 is 15 amino acids. CDR3 residues: CASSLGTGRAYEQYV. CDR3 DNA sequence: TGTGCCAGCTCACTTGGGACAGGGCGGGCGTACGAGCAGTACGTC.

The genes are TRBV5-5 and TRBJ1-1, with D perhaps matching TRBD1 (5 bases). CDR3 length: 16 amino acids. Trimming removed 2 bases from V and 4 bases from J, with 18 bases in between. Looked up from germline, CDR1 is SGHKS and CDR2 is YYEKEE (reference sequence). CDR3 protein: CASSLRAPGLGTEAFF. The CDR3 DNA reads TGTGCCAGCAGCTTACGGGCACCAGGGTTGGGCACTGAAGCTTTCTTT.

The chain employs TRBV30 and TRBJ1-2, with 9 nucleotides matching TRBD1. Germline assignment: CDR1 GTSNPN and CDR2 SVGIG (reference sequence). The CDR3 length is 14 residues. Unmatched junction bases numbered 8, after V lost 5 bases and J lost 4 bases. The CDR3: CAWAGTGIGYGYTF. The CDR3 bases are TGTGCCTGGGCCGGGACAGGGATAGGCTATGGCTACACCTTC.

The chain links TRBV6-1 to TRBJ2-7; 9 bases fit TRBD2. Germline V lookup: CDR1 MNHNS, CDR2 SASEGT. The CDR3 has 15 amino acids. The ends lost 1 base at V and 4 bases at J; junction bases unmatched: 5. The CDR3 DNA reads as TGTGCCAGCAGTGAAGTCTGGACTAGCGTATACGAGCAGTACTTC. It encodes CASSEVWTSVYEQYF.

This clone was observed once. The genes are TRBV7-9 and TRBJ1-1, with a weak D call TRBD1 (6 bases). V was cut by 7 bases and J by 1 base, with 10 bases left in between. Germline CDR1 SEHNR, CDR2 FQNEAQ (reference sequence). CDR3 length equals 13 residues. CDR3 nucleotides: TGTGCCAGCACCCTACAGGGGAACACTGAAGCTTTCTTT. As protein: CASTLQGNTEAFF.

The CDR3 DNA is TGTGCCAGCTCACCTGACAGGGGGCCTACTGAAAAACTGTTTTTT. As protein: CASSPDRGPTEKLFF. This sequence joins TRBV18 and TRBJ1-4; the match to TRBD1 covers 10 bases. V was pared by 3 bases and J by 7 bases, with 5 bases of the junction left unmatched. The CDR3 spans 15 residues. Germline loops: CDR1 KGHSH, CDR2 LQKENI.

This chain joins TRBV19 and TRBJ2-5; 14 bases line up with TRBD2. The length of the CDR3 is 19 residues. Germline assignment: CDR1 LNHDA and CDR2 SQIVND (reference sequence). The V and J ends lost 4 bases and 3 bases, in that order; junction bases with no gene match: 13. For the CDR3, the DNA is TGTGCCAGTAGTACTGCTATTTTGGGACTAGCGGGGGCCAAAGAGACCCAGTACTTC. This sequence encodes CASSTAILGLAGAKETQYF.

The genes are TRBV7-9 and TRBJ2-1; 10 bases are shared with TRBD2. The CDR3 spans 16 residues. Germline trimming cut 5 bases from V and 2 bases from J; bases unmatched to any gene: 6. CDR1 is SEHNR and CDR2 is FQNEAQ in the germline V gene (reference sequence). Written as DNA, the CDR3 is TGTGCCAGCAGCCAACCACTAGCGGGGCCCTACAATGAGCAGTTCTTC. It translates to CASSQPLAGPYNEQFF.

V gene TRBV2 combines with J gene TRBJ1-2; D ambiguous. CDR1 is SNHLY, CDR2 FYNNEI, per germline. The CDR3 consists of 12 residues. V dropped 3 bases and J dropped 6 bases, with 8 bases sitting between them. CDR3 nucleotide sequence: TGTGCCAGCAGTGAGTTTCCCGATGGCTACACCTTC. Translated, it gives CASSEFPDGYTF.

J is TRBJ1-1 and V is TRBV19, with TRBD1 identical over 7 bases. The CDR3 contains 12 residues. With V trimmed by 1 base and J by 11 bases, 4 bases remained unmatched. CDR1 is LNHDA and CDR2 is SQIVND in the germline V gene (reference sequence). CDR3 coding DNA: TGTGCCAGTAGTATAGGGACAGGAATGGCTTTCTTT. Its translation is CASSIGTGMAFF.